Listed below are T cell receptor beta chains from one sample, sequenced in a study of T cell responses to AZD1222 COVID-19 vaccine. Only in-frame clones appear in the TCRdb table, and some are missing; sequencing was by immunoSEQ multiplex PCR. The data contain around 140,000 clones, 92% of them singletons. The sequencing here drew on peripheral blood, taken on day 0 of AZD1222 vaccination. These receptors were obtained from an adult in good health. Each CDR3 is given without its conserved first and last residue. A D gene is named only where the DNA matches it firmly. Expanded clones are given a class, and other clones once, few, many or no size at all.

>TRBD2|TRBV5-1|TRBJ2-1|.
ASSLRLAEYEQF
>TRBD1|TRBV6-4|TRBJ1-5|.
ASRQGEDQPQH
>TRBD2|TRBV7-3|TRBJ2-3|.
ASSPPGLAGVSDTQY
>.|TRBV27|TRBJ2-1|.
ASTRTRPNNEQF
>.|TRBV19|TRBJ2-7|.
ASSMAKTYEQY
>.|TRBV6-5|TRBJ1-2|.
ASSYSLNYGYT
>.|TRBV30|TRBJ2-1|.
AWSRRGWSYNEQF
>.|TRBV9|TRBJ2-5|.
ASSEGPNQETQY
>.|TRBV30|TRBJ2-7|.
AWSHSRGGRVYEQY
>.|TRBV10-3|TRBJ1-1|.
ATAYAGTEAF
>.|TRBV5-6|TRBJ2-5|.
ASSSREKTQY
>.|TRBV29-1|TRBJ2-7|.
SVTRTPLGRSRNEQY
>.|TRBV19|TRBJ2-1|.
ASSTSWVAPRDEQF
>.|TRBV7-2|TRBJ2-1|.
ASSLAPSNEQF
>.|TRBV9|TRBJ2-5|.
ASSSRPQGSRETQY
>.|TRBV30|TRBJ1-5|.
AWTPGGRSNQPQH
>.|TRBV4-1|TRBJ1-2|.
ASSGPGPTNYGYT
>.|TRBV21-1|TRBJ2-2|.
ASSKGPQRNTGELF
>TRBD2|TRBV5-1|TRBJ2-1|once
ASSSIASGRGRALGYNEQF
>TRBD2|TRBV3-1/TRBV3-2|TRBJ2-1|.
ATGTSGYNEQF
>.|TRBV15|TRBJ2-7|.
ATSRDPGSSYEQY
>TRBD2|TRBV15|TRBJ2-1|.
ATRGTSANNEQF
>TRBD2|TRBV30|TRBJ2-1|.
AWRGGRIDEQF
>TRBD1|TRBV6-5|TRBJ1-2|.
ASSYSGQNKNYGYT
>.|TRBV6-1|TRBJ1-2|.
ASSEALSVFGGYT
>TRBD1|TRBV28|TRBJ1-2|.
ASTVTGDYGYT
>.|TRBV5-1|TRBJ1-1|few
ASSPRHRGFGTEAF
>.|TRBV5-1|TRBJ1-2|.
ASSFSGDGYT
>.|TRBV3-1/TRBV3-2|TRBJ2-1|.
ASSRAALRVNEQF
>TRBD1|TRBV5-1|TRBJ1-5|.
ASSPWGTGDNQPQH
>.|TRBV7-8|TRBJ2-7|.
ASSGLGVGSYEQY
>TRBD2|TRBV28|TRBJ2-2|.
ASSWGTSGSSGELF